This T cell receptor beta chain was profiled in a study of Ad26.COV2.S vaccination and SARS-CoV-2 variants. The overall study: As a participant in COV1001, the donor was in the Ad26.COV2.S trial arm.

As to treatment: around 19 received Ad26.COV2.S at low or high dose, single or two shots; five or six received placebo; per-sample allocation not given. Sampling happened 63 days after the first vaccine or placebo injection. TCRdb keeps only in-frame clones here, not all; method: immunoSEQ multiplex PCR. The table shows about 440,000 clones, with less than 95% occurring only once. This CDR3 has 18 amino acids. In germline, CDR1 is MNHNS, CDR2 SASEGT. The germline V and J ends were trimmed by 1 base and 12 bases, with 31 bases remaining between them. The chain uses TRBV6-1 and TRBJ2-7, with D unclear. The origin of this receptor is a person aged 18-65 years who received the Ad26.COV2.S COVID-19 vaccine or a placebo. Sequenced material: peripheral blood, taken in a trial of Ad26.COV2.S vaccine versus placebo. The CDR3 reads CASSEGLGHALSRVSRYF. CDR3 bases: TGTGCCAGCAGTGAAGGGTTGGGCCATGCACTGAGTCGGGTGAGTCGGTACTTC.